This T cell receptor beta chain was obtained from a study of blood T cell repertoires in COVID-19. As for the study in general: Acute and convalescent COVID-19 specimens originated in the United States, Italy and Spain. The analysed material was cDNA or gDNA that came from T cells, B-cell-depleted T cells, or PBMCs.

In the authors' methods: Nucleated cell number was recorded as an estimate derived from reference gene primer amplification. Clones were read by immunoSEQ multiplex PCR, and TCRdb kept only the in-frame ones, dropping some. V and J calls and clone size follow that table, whereas D and trimming were derived from the DNA. The table records 60,000 to 65,000 clones, roughly three quarters of them present only once. The CDR3 consists of 13 residues. V lost 0 bases and J 8 bases, leaving 11 bases between the germline ends. The germline CDR1 and CDR2 sequences are SGHDT and YYEEEE. The TCR sequence derives from a human donor in a cohort sampled during active COVID-19. This chain links TRBV5-6 with TRBJ1-2, with D unresolved. What was sequenced was peripheral blood. This CDR3 is CASSLASIPGYTF. In nucleotides, the CDR3 is TGTGCCAGCAGCTTGGCTAGTATTCCGGGCTACACCTTC.